The 12 T cell receptor beta chains listed next were all sequenced from one sample in a study of blood T cells in healthy people across ages (dated by TCRdb to 2013 to 2016). Receptors were amplified or captured by 5' RACE. These reads were obtained on an Illumina HiSeq 2500. The second PCR ran for about 6 to 11 cycles and used a J-beta primer mix along with a sample-barcoded 5' primer. Through fastp at Q25 and MiXCR, TCRdb rebuilt clones from the public reads, retaining in-frame beta chains. A single entry per CDR3 protein holds the most common genes and DNA from its merged rows. The sample yields 1.4 million to 1.5 million distinct CDR3 sequences; 42% were counted once. Together, the top ten hold 7% to 9.5% of the sample. The sequenced material came from blood. These TCRs come from a young woman in good health.

This clonotype has just a few counts. The V and J genes are TRBV25-1 and TRBJ2-7; 7 bases line up with TRBD1. The CDR3 contains 13 residues. The V segment lost 6 bases and the J segment 12 bases; nucleotides outside the gene matches: 14. CDR1 is MGHDK, CDR2 SYGVNS, per germline. CDR3 sequence: CASRGDSSNNWYF. Written as DNA, the CDR3 is TGTGCCAGCAGGGGGGACAGCTCCAACAATTGGTACTTC.

This clonotype occurred a few times. This rearrangement joins TRBV27 to TRBJ2-5; TRBD1 or TRBD2 may be the D gene (5 bases each). The V and J ends lost 0 bases and 11 bases respectively, with 19 bases between them. The germline V gene encodes CDR1 MNHEY and CDR2 SMNVEV (reference sequence). This CDR3 comprises 15 residues. This CDR3 is CASSLSRGDWEEQYF. In DNA form, the CDR3 reads TGTGCCAGCAGTTTATCGAGGGGAGATTGGGAAGAGCAGTACTTC.

This chain's CDR3 is CASSPYVGLAGVETQYF. CDR3 bases: TGTGCCAGCAGCCCTTACGTGGGACTAGCGGGAGTGGAGACCCAGTACTTC. V usage is TRBV7-2 and J usage is TRBJ2-5, with 14 bases that match TRBD2. Losses at the gene ends were 5 bases for V and 5 bases for J; bases not matched to a gene: 10. The length of the CDR3 is 17 residues. Germline V gene data show CDR1 as SGHTA and CDR2 as FQGNSA. Drawing the rest from reference TRBV7-2 and TRBJ2-5, the complete variable domain is GAGVSQSPSNKVTEKGKDVELRCDPISGHTALYWYRQSLGQGLEFLIYFQGNSAPDKSGLPSDRFSAERTGGSVSTLTIQRTQQEDSAVYLCASSPYVGLAGVETQYFGPGTRLLVL.

The genes are TRBV20-1 and TRBJ1-6; no clear D. Trimming removed 7 bases at V and 8 bases at J, with 9 bases between. CDR3 length equals 11 residues. CDR1 and CDR2 from the germline V gene are DFQATT and SNEGSKA (reference sequence). CDR3 loop: CSVRVDSPLHF. In nucleotides, the CDR3 is TGCAGTGTAAGGGTGGATTCACCCCTCCACTTT.

In the case of this clonotype: A much more abundant neighbour one base away suggests this may be a read error. The chain combines TRBV20-1 with TRBJ2-1; 7 nucleotides agree with TRBD2. The CDR3 is 16 amino acids. Germline loops: CDR1 DFQATT, CDR2 SNEGSKA (reference sequence). V shed 3 bases and J 0 bases; nucleotides not matched to a gene: 8. The CDR3 DNA sequence: TGCAGTGCTAGCACGGGACTAACGAACTCCTACAATGAGCAGTTCTTC. This codes for CSASTGLTNSYNEQFF.

This clonotype was observed a few times. The chain links TRBV7-2 to TRBJ2-7; 11 bases map to TRBD2. The CDR3 is made up of 13 amino acids. Germline CDR1 reads SGHTA; CDR2 reads FQGNSA. With 8 bases clipped from V and 2 bases from J, the junction kept 2 bases outside the gene matches. The CDR3 DNA reads as TGTGCCAGCTGTAGCGGGGGGGCCTACGAGCAGTACTTC. This sequence encodes CASCSGGAYEQYF. Based on the CDR3 plus reference TRBV7-2 and TRBJ2-7, the full variable domain is GAGVSQSPSNKVTEKGKDVELRCDPISGHTALYWYRQSLGQGLEFLIYFQGNSAPDKSGLPSDRFSAERTGGSVSTLTIQRTQQEDSAVYLCASCSGGAYEQYFGPGTRLTVT.

J is TRBJ2-1 and V is TRBV11-2, with 8 bases identical to TRBD1. This CDR3 has 16 residues. V trimming: 0 bases; J trimming: 6 bases; junction bases outside the gene matches: 7. Germline values: CDR1 SGHAT, CDR2 FQNNGV. CDR3 residues: CASSLDRGTGLNEQFF. CDR3 in DNA: TGTGCCAGCAGCTTAGATCGCGGGACAGGTCTCAATGAGCAGTTCTTC.

The V gene is TRBV4-1, the J gene TRBJ2-5; D perhaps matches TRBD2 (5 bases). The ends were cut back, 4 bases at V and 5 bases at J, with 17 bases in the middle. CDR1 MGHRA and CDR2 YSYEKL come from the germline V gene. The CDR3 consists of 15 residues. DNA for the CDR3: TGCGCCAGCAGCCGACCGGACGGGGATCGGGAGACCCAGTACTTC. Its protein product is CASSRPDGDRETQYF.

This clonotype was seen only a few times. The rearrangement links TRBV5-6 to TRBJ2-5; D not resolved. V was clipped by 4 bases and J by 0 bases, with 16 bases between them. Germline V lookup: CDR1 SGHDT, CDR2 YYEEEE. The length of the CDR3 is 16 residues. The CDR3 loop is CASSRPFQVNQETQYF. The DNA of the CDR3 is TGTGCCAGCAGCCGCCCCTTCCAGGTGAACCAAGAGACCCAGTACTTC. Full variable domain (outside the CDR3, taken from reference TRBV5-6 and TRBJ2-5): DAGVTQSPTHLIKTRGQQVTLRCSPKSGHDTVSWYQQALGQGPQFIFQYYEEEERQRGNFPDRFSGHQFPNYSSELNVNALLLGDSALYLCASSRPFQVNQETQYFGPGTRLLVL.

The chain carries TRBV18 and TRBJ2-5; perhaps TRBD2 as D (6 bases). Gene TRBJ2-7 matches the end of the DNA better, so the J call may be wrong. Germline assignment: CDR1 KGHSH and CDR2 LQKENI. The CDR3 sequence is 14 residues long. The CDR3, as DNA: TGTGCCAGCTCACCGCGGGGACGGGGAAACGAGCAGTACTTC. Translating it yields CASSPRGRGNEQYF.

As concerns this clonotype: At one of its ends the junction is not consistent with the germline gene, which may arise from a read error. V and J are TRBV4-1 and TRBJ1-1; D is perhaps TRBD1 (5 bases). From germline, CDR1 is MGHRA and CDR2 YSYEKL. CDR3 length: 16 residues. Here the CDR3 reads CASSQEAAYRNAEAFF. DNA of the CDR3: TGCGCCAGCAGCCAAGAGGCGGCCTACAGGAACGCTGAAGCTTTCTTT.

As DNA, the CDR3 is TGTGCCAGCAGCCAGACCGACAGGGAAGGAAACACCATATATTTT. Its protein product is CASSQTDREGNTIYF. This sequence joins TRBV5-5 and TRBJ1-3, with 7 bases fitting TRBD1. Germline assignment: CDR1 SGHKS and CDR2 YYEKEE (reference sequence). V lost 4 bases to trimming and J lost 4 bases; unmatched junction nucleotides: 8. The CDR3 is made up of 15 amino acids.